The table lists the clone carrying this TCR beta chain with a count of one. This record belongs to a study of T cell changes during pregnancy in multiple sclerosis. The CDR3 consists of 14 residues. After removal of 6 bases from V and 4 bases from J, the junction contained 6 bases not matched to a gene. Germline V gene data show CDR1 as MDHEN and CDR2 as SYDVKM. The data were produced by immunoSEQ multiplex PCR, yet TCRdb's version contains in-frame clones alone and is incomplete. The sample has about 44,000 clones; 96% are singletons. The sequences come from peripheral blood, collected in the second trimester of pregnancy. The sequence was obtained from a female donor with multiple sclerosis, enrolled in a pregnancy study. V usage is TRBV28 and J usage is TRBJ2-5; 9 bases fit TRBD1. The CDR3 sequence: CASRPGQGGETQYF. CDR3 bases: TGTGCCAGCAGACCGGGACAGGGTGGAGAGACCCAGTACTTC.